This T cell receptor beta chain derives from a study of technical replicates of blood from a handful of donors. Data came from immunoSEQ multiplex PCR; TCRdb stores just in-frame clones and leaves some out. In the table there are 84,000 or so clones, 90% to 95% of which are singletons. Losses at the gene ends were 7 bases for V and 2 bases for J; bases not matched to a gene: 9. Germline V gene data show CDR1 as WSHSY and CDR2 as SAAADI. The CDR3 sequence is 15 residues long. Sequencing was done on a sample of T cells isolated from PBMCs. The TCR originated in a human donor in good health. The chain recombines TRBV10-2 with TRBJ2-7, with 9 bases that match TRBD2. CDR3 loop: CASTPIAGVTYEQYF. DNA for the CDR3: TGCGCCAGCACGCCCATAGCGGGAGTCACCTACGAGCAGTACTTC.